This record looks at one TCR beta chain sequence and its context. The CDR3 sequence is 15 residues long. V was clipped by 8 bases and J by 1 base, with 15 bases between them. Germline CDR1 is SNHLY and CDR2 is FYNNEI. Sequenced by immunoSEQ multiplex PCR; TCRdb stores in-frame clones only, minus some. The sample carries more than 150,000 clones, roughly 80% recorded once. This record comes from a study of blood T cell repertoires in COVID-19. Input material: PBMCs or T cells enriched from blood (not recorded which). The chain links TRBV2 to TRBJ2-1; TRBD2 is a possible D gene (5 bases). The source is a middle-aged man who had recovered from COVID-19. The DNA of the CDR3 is TGTGCCAGCGACTACACTTCCGAATCCTACAATGAGCAGTTCTTC. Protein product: CASDYTSESYNEQFF.